This T cell receptor (beta chain) came from a study of tumor-infiltrating lymphocytes in primary liver carcinoma. Study context: Tumors measured roughly 4.2 to 10 cm and were stage T1-T3 N0M0.

From about 19-30 mg of unsorted bulk tissue, DNA and RNA were co-extracted together. Whole-study results and caveats: Only about 7-25% of top clones occurred in every one of the five tumor regions.

Making TCR beta cDNA involved approximately 520 ng total RNA and a constant-region primer. TCR beta libraries came from three nested multiplex PCR rounds using slightly modified ARM-PCR. TCRdb fed the multiplex PCR reads into MiXCR, producing one record per CDR3 protein. This table holds some 20,000 distinct CDR3 sequences, around 79% found once. Worth noting for this clonotype: Its antigen is still unknown. A read error may account for a junction end that differs from germline.

The specimen sequenced was liver tumor tissue from sampling region 4. Sample subset: tumor region T4, right-lateral pole. This receptor was identified in a woman aged 25-40 years with primary liver carcinoma and hepatitis B virus infection.

The CDR3: CAWTGQVNTEATF. CDR3 coding DNA: TGTGCCTGGACCGGCCAGGTGAACACTGAAGCTACCTTT. V usage is TRBV30 and J usage is TRBJ1-1; no firm D call. The CDR3 is 13 residues long. CDR1 is GTSNPN, CDR2 SVGIG, per germline (reference sequence).